This section outlines one TCR beta chain sequence together with its context. Its target is unknown. The data are from a study of CXCR3-negative and CXCR3-positive naive CD8 T cells. Study results and caveats: High diversity, comparable across both naive subsets, contrasted with much lower diversity in memory CD8+ cells.

Within the CD8+ T cell compartment, naive cells were CD45RO-CCR7+CD27+CD95-. It was by 5' RACE with UMI labels that the TRB cDNA libraries were prepared. With the 5' RACE reads reprocessed, TCRdb shows one record per CDR3 protein and no DNA. The sample table sets out roughly 71,000 distinct CDR3 sequences. Germline CDR1 is MNHNY and CDR2 is SVGAGI (reference sequence). The CDR3 consists of 14 residues. The chain couples TRBV6-6 to TRBJ2-5; TCRdb's assignment of TRBD1 cannot be checked, as there is no DNA. This receptor was taken from a human donor in good health. Some clones in this sample may be carry-over from other donors' samples. The sequenced sample consisted of naive CXCR3- CD8+ T cells from blood. The subset denotes: CD45RO-CCR7+CD27+CD95- naive CD8+ T cells lacking CXCR3 (TNR3-). This CDR3 reads CASKYDRVEETQYF.